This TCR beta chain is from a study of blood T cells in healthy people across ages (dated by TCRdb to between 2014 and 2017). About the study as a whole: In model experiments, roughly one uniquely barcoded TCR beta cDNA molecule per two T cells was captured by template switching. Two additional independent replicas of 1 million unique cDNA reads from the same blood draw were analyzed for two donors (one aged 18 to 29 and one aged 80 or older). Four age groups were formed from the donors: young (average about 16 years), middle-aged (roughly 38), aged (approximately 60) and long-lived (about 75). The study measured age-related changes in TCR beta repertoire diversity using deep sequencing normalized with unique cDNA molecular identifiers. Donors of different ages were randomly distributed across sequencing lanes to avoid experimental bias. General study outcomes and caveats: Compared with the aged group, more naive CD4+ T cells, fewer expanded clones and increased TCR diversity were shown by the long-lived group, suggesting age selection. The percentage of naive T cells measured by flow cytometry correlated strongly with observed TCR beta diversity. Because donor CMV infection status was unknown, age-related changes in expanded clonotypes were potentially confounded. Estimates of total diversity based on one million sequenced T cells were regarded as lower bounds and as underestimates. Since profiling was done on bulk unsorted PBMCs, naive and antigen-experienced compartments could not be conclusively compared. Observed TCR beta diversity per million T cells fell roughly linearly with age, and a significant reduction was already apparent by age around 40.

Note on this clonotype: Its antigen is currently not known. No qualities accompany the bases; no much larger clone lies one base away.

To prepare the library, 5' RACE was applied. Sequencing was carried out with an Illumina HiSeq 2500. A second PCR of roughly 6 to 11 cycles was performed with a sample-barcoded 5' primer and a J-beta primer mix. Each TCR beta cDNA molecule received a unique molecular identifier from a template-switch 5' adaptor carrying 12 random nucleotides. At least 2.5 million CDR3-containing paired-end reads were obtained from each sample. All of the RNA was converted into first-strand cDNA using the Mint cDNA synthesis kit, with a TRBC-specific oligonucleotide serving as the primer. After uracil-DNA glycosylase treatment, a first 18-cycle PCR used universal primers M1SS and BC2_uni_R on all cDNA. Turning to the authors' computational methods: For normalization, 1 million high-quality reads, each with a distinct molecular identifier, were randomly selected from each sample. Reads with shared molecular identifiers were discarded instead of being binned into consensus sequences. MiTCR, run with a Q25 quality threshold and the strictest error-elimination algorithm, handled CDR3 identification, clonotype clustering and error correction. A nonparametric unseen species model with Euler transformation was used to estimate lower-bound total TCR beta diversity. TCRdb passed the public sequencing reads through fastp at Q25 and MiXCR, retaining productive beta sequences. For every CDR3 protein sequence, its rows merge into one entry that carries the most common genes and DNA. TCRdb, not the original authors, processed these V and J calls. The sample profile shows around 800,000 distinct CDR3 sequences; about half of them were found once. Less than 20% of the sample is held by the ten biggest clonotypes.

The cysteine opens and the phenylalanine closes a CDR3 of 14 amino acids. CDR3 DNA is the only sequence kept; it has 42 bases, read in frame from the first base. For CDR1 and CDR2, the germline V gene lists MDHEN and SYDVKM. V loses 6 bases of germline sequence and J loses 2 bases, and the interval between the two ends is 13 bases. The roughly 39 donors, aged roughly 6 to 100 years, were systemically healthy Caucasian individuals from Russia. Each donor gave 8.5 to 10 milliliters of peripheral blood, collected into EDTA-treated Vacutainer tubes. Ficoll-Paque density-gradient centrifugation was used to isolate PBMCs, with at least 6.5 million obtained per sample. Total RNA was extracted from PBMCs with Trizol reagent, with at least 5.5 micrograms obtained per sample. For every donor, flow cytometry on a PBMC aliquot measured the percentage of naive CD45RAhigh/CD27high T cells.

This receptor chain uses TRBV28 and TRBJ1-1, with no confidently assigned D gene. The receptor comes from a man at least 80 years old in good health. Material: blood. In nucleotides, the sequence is TGTGCCAGCAGCTCAGCGGGGTTAAACACTGAAGCTTTCTTT. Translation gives CASSSAGLNTEAFF.